The next 7 T cell receptor beta chains were all read from a single sample in a study of shared clonotypes between healthy human individuals. The method was immunoSEQ multiplex PCR; TCRdb's version includes in-frame clones alone and lacks a portion of them. The table lists roughly 2,300,000 clones, 85% to 95% of them singletons. The specimen was naive CD4+ T cells from PBMCs. The subset was: CD45RA+ positively selected. The receptors stem from a man aged 18 to 35 in good health. Some clones in this sample may be carry-over from other donors' samples.

The chain recombines TRBV5-8 with TRBJ1-5; D remains ambiguous. The CDR3 spans 13 residues. Germline lookup yields CDR1 SGHTS and CDR2 YDEGEE. Trimming took 4 bases from V and 2 from J, leaving 7 bases between them. The DNA for the CDR3 is TGTGCCAGCAGCGTACGGGGCAATCAGCCCCAGCATTTT. Encoded protein: CASSVRGNQPQHF.

The sample holds one count of this clone. The rearrangement links TRBV5-5 to TRBJ1-1; 7 bases are a match to TRBD1. The trim removed 4 bases at V and 4 bases at J, leaving 10 bases unmatched. The CDR3 is made up of 15 amino acids. Germline V lookup: CDR1 SGHKS, CDR2 YYEKEE (reference sequence). The CDR3 loop reads CASSRDSLYSTEAFF. The CDR3 DNA sequence: TGTGCCAGCAGCAGGGACAGCCTTTACAGCACTGAAGCTTTCTTT.

This clone has just one count. This chain connects TRBV2 to TRBJ2-7, with unresolved D. CDR1 and CDR2 from the germline V gene are SNHLY and FYNNEI. CDR3 size: 12 residues. V dropped 7 bases and J dropped 0 bases, with 7 bases sitting between them. In DNA, the CDR3 is TGTGCCAGCAAGGCCAGCTCCTACGAGCAGTACTTC. Encoded protein: CASKASSYEQYF.

The chain couples TRBV2 to TRBJ2-1; unclear D gene. Germline V gives CDR1 SNHLY, CDR2 FYNNEI. V was clipped by 4 bases and J by 8 bases, with 18 bases between them. This CDR3 has 15 residues. The CDR3 DNA sequence: TGTGCCAGCAGTGGAAACTTCGTCTCAAGCGATGAGCAGTTCTTC. Translation gives CASSGNFVSSDEQFF. Filled out from reference TRBV2 and TRBJ2-1, the complete variable domain reads EPEVTQTPSHQVTQMGQEVILRCVPISNHLYFYWYRQILGQKVEFLVSFYNNEISEKSEIFDDQFSVERPDGSNFTLKIRSTKLEDSAMYFCASSGNFVSSDEQFFGPGTRLTVL.

This chain uses TRBV7-2 with TRBJ2-1; 9 nucleotides agree with TRBD1. The J segment lost 3 bases and the V segment lost 5 bases, leaving 14 bases of the junction unmatched. The CDR3 consists of 18 residues. The germline V gene has CDR1 SGHTA and CDR2 FQGNSA. The CDR3 loop reads CASSRTGGGTGFYNEQFF. CDR3 in DNA: TGTGCCAGCAGCCGTACAGGAGGCGGGACAGGGTTCTACAATGAGCAGTTCTTC.

A word on this clone: This sample includes further DNA sequences coding for the same CDR3. The chain has TRBV6-5 and TRBJ2-3; 7 nucleotides agree with TRBD2. The germline CDR1 and CDR2 sequences are MNHEY and SVGAGI. The junction had 0 bases not matched to a gene; V was cut back by 6 bases and J by 3 bases. The CDR3 runs 12 residues. The CDR3 sequence: CASRGGTDTQYF. CDR3 DNA sequence: TGTGCCAGCAGGGGGGGGACAGATACGCAGTATTTT.

This clone has a single count. The V gene is TRBV28, the J gene TRBJ1-1; unclear D gene. CDR3 length: 15 residues. Germline V lookup: CDR1 MDHEN, CDR2 SYDVKM. Trimming stripped 6 bases from V and 4 bases from J, with 18 bases between. The CDR3 coding sequence is TGTGCCAGCAGACCCTTATATCTCCCGGCCACTGAAGCTTTCTTT. Protein sequence: CASRPLYLPATEAFF.